These 27 T cell receptor beta chains were sequenced from one sample in a study of T cell clonality in common variable immunodeficiency. Sequencing used immunoSEQ multiplex PCR; TCRdb keeps in-frame clones, though not all of them. This sample comprises some 60,000 clones, none seen once only. Material: peripheral blood mononuclear cells. The receptors shown here come from a person aged 18 to 70 in good health.

This clone was detected many times. CDR3 sequence reads: CATSRGGGIQGASYEQYF. The CDR3 bases that were read are TGTGCCACCAGCAGAGGAGGGGGAATACAGGGAGCCTCCTACGAG. V is TRBV15 and J is TRBJ2-7, with a possible D match to TRBD1 (6 bases). The read is 3 residues too short to cover the CDR3 end, so that end is filled in from the germline J gene. The germline CDR1 and CDR2 sequences are LNHNV and YYDKDF (reference sequence). Trimming removed 1 base from V and 0 bases from J, with 19 bases in between. The CDR3 totals 18 residues.

Concerning this clone itself: The sequenced fragment ends 3 residues before the CDR3 boundary, so the rest is inferred from the germline J gene. V is TRBV19 and J is TRBJ2-4; D call uncertain. This CDR3 has 16 residues. Germline V gene data show CDR1 as LNHDA and CDR2 as SQIVND (reference sequence). The CDR3 sequence is CASSIKRRLTNYGQYF. The sequenced part of the CDR3 DNA is TGTGCCAGTAGTATCAAGAGGAGACTTACTAACTATGGT.

In this sample, this clone turned up many times. The sequenced fragment ends 3 residues before the CDR3 boundary, so the rest is inferred from the germline J gene. V gene TRBV16 combines with J gene TRBJ2-3; a weak D match, TRBD1 (5 bases). V dropped 0 bases and J dropped 2 bases, with 12 bases sitting between them. The germline V gene has CDR1 KGHSY and CDR2 FQNENV. The CDR3 loop spans 16 amino acids. The DNA read from the CDR3 is TGTGCCAGCAGCCAATCTAGGGGTCGTCTCACAGATACG. Protein sequence: CASSQSRGRLTDT. The whole CDR3 is CASSQSRGRLTDTQYF. Drawing the rest from reference TRBV16 and TRBJ2-3, the complete variable domain is GEEVAQTPKHLVRGEGQKAKLYCAPIKGHSYVFWYQQVLKNEFKFLISFQNENVFDETGMPKERFSAKCLPNSPCSLEIQATKLEDSAVYFCASSQSRGRLTDTQYFGPGTRLTVL.

This clone appeared many times. Sequencing ends 3 residues short of the CDR3 end; the germline J gene provides the rest. The gene calls are TRBV19 and TRBJ2-7; TRBD1 aligns across 8 bases. V trimming: 4 bases; J trimming: 6 bases; junction bases outside the gene matches: 5. The CDR3 covers 13 residues. Germline lookup yields CDR1 LNHDA and CDR2 SQIVND (reference sequence). The CDR3 region is CASSTTGALEQYF. CDR3 bases read: TGTGCCAGTAGTACGACAGGGGCTCTCGAG.

This clone occurred many times. The read gets to within 3 residues of the CDR3 end, and the germline J gene fills in the rest. The rearrangement uses TRBV10-3 and TRBJ2-1; TRBD1 aligns across 7 bases. Germline values: CDR1 ENHRY, CDR2 SYGVKD. After removal of 6 bases from V and 4 bases from J, the junction contained 9 bases not matched to a gene. The CDR3 spans 15 residues. Here the CDR3 reads CAISGQQGQYNEQFF. The part of the CDR3 DNA that was read is TGTGCCATCAGCGGACAACAGGGGCAATACAATGAG.

This clone appeared many times. The read ends 3 residues shy of where the CDR3 ends; the end is completed using the germline J gene. The V call is TRBV29-1, the J call TRBJ2-7; 14 nucleotides align to TRBD2. CDR3 size: 15 residues. Germline CDR1 is SQVTM and CDR2 is ANQGSEA. The J segment lost 2 bases and the V segment lost 7 bases, leaving 7 bases of the junction unmatched. CDR3 region: CSAGTSGSGTYEQYF. The sequenced CDR3 bases are TGCAGCGCCGGGACTAGCGGGAGCGGAACCTACGAG.

This clone has at least ten counts. CDR3 residues: CASSESDRGWETQYF. The covered CDR3 bases are TGTGCCAGCAGTGAAAGCGACAGGGGGTGGGAGACC. The chain uses TRBV6-1 and TRBJ2-5; 9 bases match TRBD1. The DNA ends 3 residues before the CDR3 does, and the rest of the CDR3 is filled in from the germline J gene. The CDR3 spans 15 residues. V gave up 2 bases and J gave up 5 bases; unmatched junction bases: 6. Germline CDR1 and CDR2: MNHNS and SASEGT.

This clone was recorded at least ten times. Sequencing ends 3 residues short of the CDR3 end; the germline J gene provides the rest. The chain recombines TRBV20-1 with TRBJ2-1, with D possibly being TRBD2 (6 bases). Germline assignment: CDR1 DFQATT and CDR2 SNEGSKA (reference sequence). The CDR3 is 14 residues long. V was clipped by 6 bases and J by 5 bases, with 17 bases between them. The part of the CDR3 DNA that was read is TGCAGTGCCCTACCCGGGCGGGGAAACAATGAG. Its protein product is CSALPGRGNNE. The whole CDR3 sequence is CSALPGRGNNEQFF.

This clone was observed many times. Read sequence stops 3 residues before the CDR3 end, and the germline J gene provides the missing end. The chain couples TRBV28 to TRBJ1-2; no clear D. V shed 2 bases and J shed 0 bases, with 4 bases lying between them. The CDR3 has 13 residues. The germline V gene has CDR1 MDHEN and CDR2 SYDVKM. CDR3 amino acids: CASSLTANYGYTF. Incomplete CDR3 DNA: TGTGCCAGCAGTTTAACAGCTAACTATGGC.

Ten or more counts support this clone. From the germline J gene comes the end of the CDR3, since the read stops 3 residues before it. The rearrangement links TRBV19 to TRBJ2-2; D perhaps matches TRBD2 (7 bases). The CDR3 length is 15 residues. Germline values: CDR1 LNHDA, CDR2 SQIVND (reference sequence). V was cut by 9 bases and J by 6 bases, with 20 bases left in between. The CDR3 bases that were read are TGTGCCAGCCCCGGACTAGGGGGGGACGCCGGGGAG. Translating gives CASPGLGGDAGE. The complete CDR3 sequence is CASPGLGGDAGELFF.

This clone was counted between two and nine times. The read stops 3 residues short of the end of the CDR3; the missing end is completed from the germline J gene. V usage is TRBV7-9 and J usage is TRBJ2-2; 10 positions agree with TRBD1. In germline, CDR1 is SEHNR, CDR2 FQNEAQ (reference sequence). The CDR3 is made up of 15 amino acids. The CDR3 bases that were read are TGTGCCAGCAGCTCGGGACAGGGGATCGGTGAAAAG. It yields the protein CASSSGQGIGEK. The CDR3 in its entirety is CASSSGQGIGEKLFF.

In this sample, this clone turned up many times. The read finishes 3 residues shy of the CDR3 end, and the germline J gene is used to complete it. The V and J genes are TRBV7-9 and TRBJ2-1; tentatively, D is TRBD1 (5 bases). V lost 0 bases, J lost 4 bases, and 10 bases lay in between. The CDR3 is made up of 15 amino acids. Germline values: CDR1 SEHNR, CDR2 FQNEAQ (reference sequence). The CDR3 DNA, read in part, is TGTGCCAGCAGCTTAGCACGGACACCATACAATGAG. This gives the protein CASSLARTPYNE. The whole CDR3 protein reads CASSLARTPYNEQFF.

In its sample, this clone was seen many times. The CDR3 extends 3 residues past the end of the read, so its final part is completed from the germline J gene. The chain employs TRBV18 and TRBJ2-5, with D tentatively TRBD1 (6 bases). There are 14 residues in the CDR3. Trimming shortened V by 3 bases and J by 5 bases, and 13 bases separated the two germline ends. Germline-derived CDR1 and CDR2 are KGHSH and LQKENI. The CDR3 bases that were read are TGTGCCAGCTCACCCGAAGGGGGAGAGGAGACC. This translates into CASSPEGGEET. In full, the CDR3 reads CASSPEGGEETQYF.

This clone was recorded at least ten times. The read stops 3 residues short of the end of the CDR3; the missing end is completed from the germline J gene. V and J are TRBV5-4 and TRBJ2-3; D might be TRBD1 (5 bases). CDR1 and CDR2 from the germline V gene are SGHNT and YYREEE (reference sequence). Trimming cost V 0 bases and J 5 bases, with 7 bases left between them. The CDR3 is made up of 13 amino acids. CDR3 DNA (partial): TGTGCCAGCAGCTTGGAAGGGGTAGATACG. This translates into CASSLEGVDT. The complete CDR3 protein is CASSLEGVDTQYF.

The sample holds many counts of this clone. The CDR3 is cut off 3 residues early in the read; its end comes from the germline J gene. V and J are TRBV28 and TRBJ2-5; a weak D match, TRBD1 (5 bases). Trimming took 8 bases from V and 1 from J, leaving 14 bases between them. Germline V gene lookup returns CDR1 MDHEN and CDR2 SYDVKM. The length of the CDR3 is 14 residues. The CDR3 DNA, read in part, is TGTGCCAGCGAAACCCCAGGGTCCCAAGAGACC. Translated: CASETPGSQET. The whole CDR3 is CASETPGSQETQYF.

This clone was detected many times. The read falls 3 residues short of the CDR3 end, and the missing part is taken from the germline J gene. This rearrangement joins TRBV28 to TRBJ2-3; 7 bases match TRBD1. Germline CDR1 MDHEN, CDR2 SYDVKM. The V segment lost 6 bases and the J segment 3 bases; nucleotides outside the gene matches: 6. The CDR3 runs 14 residues. The sequenced CDR3 bases are TGTGCCAGCAGACCAGGGGGAGCGACAGATACG. As protein: CASRPGGATDT. The whole CDR3 protein reads CASRPGGATDTQYF.

This clone was seen many times. The read finishes 3 residues shy of the CDR3 end, and the germline J gene is used to complete it. The rearrangement links TRBV7-9 to TRBJ2-3, with 8 bases fitting TRBD1. CDR1 and CDR2 from the germline V gene are SEHNR and FQNEAQ (reference sequence). V lost 5 bases to trimming and J lost 2 bases; unmatched junction nucleotides: 6. The CDR3 runs 15 residues. The covered CDR3 bases are TGTGCCAGCAGCCCCGGACAGGGATCCACAGATACG. It yields the protein CASSPGQGSTDT. The full CDR3 is CASSPGQGSTDTQYF.

This clone occurred many times. The CDR3 protein is CASSDWVSNRAPGELFF. The CDR3 DNA, read in part, is TGTGCCAGCAGTGACTGGGTGTCCAACAGGGCCCCCGGGGAG. The chain has TRBV6-4 and TRBJ2-2; possibly TRBD1 for D (6 bases). The DNA ends 3 residues before the CDR3 does, and the rest of the CDR3 is filled in from the germline J gene. In germline, CDR1 is MRHNA, CDR2 SNTAGT. The V end lost 1 base, the J end lost 6 bases, and 18 bases lay between the germline ends. This CDR3 is 17 amino acids long.

The table lists this clone with many counts. The read comes to an end 3 residues before the CDR3 does, leaving the germline J gene to fill in the end. The V gene is TRBV6-2 or TRBV6-3, the J gene TRBJ1-6; no clear D. V shed 6 bases and J shed 7 bases, with 13 bases lying between them. Germline-derived CDR1 and CDR2 are MNHEY and SVGEGT. The CDR3 consists of 14 residues. The DNA read from the CDR3 is TGTGCCAGCAGACCGCTAACTTCCAATTCACCC. Translation gives CASRPLTSNSP. The entire CDR3 protein is CASRPLTSNSPLHF.

This clone was observed at least ten times. The sequenced fragment ends 3 residues before the CDR3 boundary, so the rest is inferred from the germline J gene. This chain uses TRBV13 with TRBJ2-1, with 7 bases identical to TRBD2. The V segment lost 6 bases and the J segment 8 bases; nucleotides outside the gene matches: 10. Germline V gene sequence: CDR1 PRHDT, CDR2 FYEKMQ (reference sequence). This CDR3 contains 14 residues. Partial CDR3 DNA: TGTGCCAGCAGACTAAGCGGGATTGGGTATGAG. It yields the protein CASRLSGIGYE. The whole CDR3 protein is CASRLSGIGYEQFF. Full variable domain (outside the CDR3, taken from reference TRBV13 and TRBJ2-1): AAGVIQSPRHLIKEKRETATLKCYPIPRHDTVYWYQQGPGQDPQFLISFYEKMQSDKGSIPDRFSAQQFSDYHSELNMSSLELGDSALYFCASRLSGIGYEQFFGPGTRLTVL.

This clone was seen repeatedly, ten times or more. The sequence runs out 3 residues before the end of the CDR3; the remainder is reconstructed from the germline J gene. The rearrangement uses TRBV4-1 and TRBJ2-7, with 7 bases that match TRBD1. V gave up 0 bases and J gave up 4 bases; unmatched junction bases: 9. The CDR3 is 16 residues long. Looked up from germline, CDR1 is MGHRA and CDR2 is YSYEKL. The CDR3 loop reads CASSQEWTGLQYEQYF. The sequenced CDR3 bases are TGCGCCAGCAGCCAAGAATGGACAGGCCTGCAATACGAG.

This clone came up many times. The CDR3 is cut off 3 residues early in the read; its end comes from the germline J gene. This sequence joins TRBV5-1 and TRBJ2-2; 8 bases agree with TRBD2. The V and J ends lost 5 bases and 3 bases, in that order; junction bases with no gene match: 6. This CDR3 comprises 15 residues. Germline CDR1 and CDR2: SGHRS and YFSETQ. The CDR3 protein is CASSSGAVYTGELFF. Incomplete CDR3 DNA: TGCGCCAGCAGTAGCGGGGCCGTATACACCGGGGAG.

This clone was counted at least ten times. The CDR3 end falls 3 residues outside the read, so it is completed with the germline J gene. The chain recombines TRBV29-1 with TRBJ2-7; 7 bases are shared with TRBD1. Losses at the gene ends were 7 bases for V and 4 bases for J; bases not matched to a gene: 7. The CDR3 runs to 12 residues. Germline assignment: CDR1 SQVTM and CDR2 ANQGSEA. The CDR3 bases that were read are TGCAGCGCAGGGGGTTCCCGATACGAG. Translated, it gives CSAGGSRYE. The complete CDR3 sequence is CSAGGSRYEQYF.

This clone was counted many times. The CDR3 is cut off 3 residues early in the read; its end comes from the germline J gene. The rearrangement uses TRBV15 and TRBJ1-1, with D possibly TRBD1 on 5 matching bases. Germline values: CDR1 LNHNV, CDR2 YYDKDF (reference sequence). The V end lost 3 bases, the J end lost 7 bases, and 15 bases lay between the germline ends. This CDR3 is 14 amino acids long. The CDR3 bases that were read are TGTGCCACCAGCAGCACGGACATTGGGTTTGAA. Translated: CATSSTDIGFE. The full CDR3 protein is CATSSTDIGFEAFF.

This clone has a count of ten or more. The CDR3 extends 3 residues past the end of the read, so its final part is completed from the germline J gene. V usage is TRBV5-1 and J usage is TRBJ1-2, with D possibly TRBD1 on 5 matching bases. The CDR3 is 14 amino acids. V shed 4 bases and J shed 0 bases, with 10 bases lying between them. Germline CDR1 reads SGHRS; CDR2 reads YFSETQ. CDR3: CASSEGGANYGYTF. The DNA read from the CDR3 is TGCGCCAGCAGCGAGGGAGGGGCTAACTATGGC.

The sample holds many counts of this clone. The read falls 3 residues short of the CDR3 end, and the missing part is taken from the germline J gene. This chain links TRBV18 with TRBJ2-1; 7 nucleotides align to TRBD2. CDR1 is KGHSH and CDR2 is LQKENI in the germline V gene. The CDR3 has 16 amino acids. Unmatched junction bases numbered 8, after V lost 0 bases and J lost 6 bases. CDR3 protein: CASSPPGTTVLNEQFF. The DNA read from the CDR3 is TGTGCCAGCTCACCACCGGGGACTACAGTCCTCAATGAG.

The sample holds many counts of this clone. Coverage ceases 3 residues before the CDR3 finishes, and the germline J gene fills in the end. This sequence joins TRBV18 and TRBJ2-7; no firm D call. The CDR3 covers 15 residues. Per the germline V gene, CDR1 is KGHSH and CDR2 is LQKENI. Trimming removed 1 base from V and 0 bases from J, with 10 bases in between. The CDR3 sequence: CASSPLQESSYEQYF. Incomplete CDR3 DNA: TGTGCCAGCTCACCACTCCAGGAAAGCTCCTACGAG. The variable domain in full, with the rest retrieved from reference TRBV18 and TRBJ2-7, is NAGVMQNPRHLVRRRGQEARLRCSPMKGHSHVYWYRQLPEEGLKFMVYLQKENIIDESGMPKERFSAEFPKEGPSILRIQQVVRGDSAAYFCASSPLQESSYEQYFGPGTRLTVT.